This TCR beta chain was obtained from a study of blood T cell repertoires in COVID-19. The wider study: COVID-19 samples collected from the United States, Italy and Spain covered acute and convalescent phases. Sample material is recorded as cDNA or gDNA derived from T cells, B-cell-depleted T cells, or PBMCs.

V shed 5 bases and J 3 bases; nucleotides not matched to a gene: 9. This CDR3 has 14 residues. Germline V gene data show CDR1 as SQVTM and CDR2 as ANQGSEA. In the source study's methods: Amplified reference gene primers provided the basis for estimating nucleated cell counts. Some clones are missing from TCRdb's copy, which holds only in-frame ones; the method was immunoSEQ multiplex PCR. Clone size and V and J calls were adopted from that table, with D and trimming inferred from the DNA. The table shows about 180,000 clones, with 80% to 90% occurring only once. The chain recombines TRBV29-1 with TRBJ1-2, with 7 positions matching TRBD1. The source of this sequence is a man aged 50 to 59 with active or convalescent COVID-19. Sequencing used peripheral blood. In DNA form, the CDR3 reads TGCAGCGTTCAAAGGTGGACAGGAGACTATGGCTACACCTTC. Amino acids: CSVQRWTGDYGYTF.